These 18 T cell receptor beta chains came from one sample sequenced in a study of CD8 T cells in Susac syndrome. With random hexamers, reverse transcription was performed on about 0.45 to 1 ug of RNA. One entry per CDR3 protein results from TCRdb running MiXCR on the immunoSEQ multiplex PCR reads. Counted here are around 150,000 distinct CDR3 sequences, 90% to 95% occurring once; the ten biggest clones make up about 0.13%. The specimen was CD4+ T cells from PBMCs. The origin of the receptors is a human donor in good health.

This rearrangement joins TRBV12-3 or TRBV12-4 to TRBJ1-4; D is perhaps TRBD1 (6 bases). V lost 3 bases to trimming and J lost 7 bases, with 12 bases between them. The CDR3 has 14 residues. The CDR3, as DNA: TGTGCCAGCAGTTTTCAGGGGAAGCGTGAAAAACTGTTTTTT. This translates into CASSFQGKREKLFF.

CDR3 nucleotides: TGTGCCAGCAGTGTACAGGGGGGGAGCAATCAGCCCCAGCATTTT. Its protein product is CASSVQGGSNQPQHF. The V and J genes are TRBV28 and TRBJ1-5, with 8 nucleotides matching TRBD1. This CDR3 comprises 15 residues. V was pared by 5 bases and J by 1 base, with 4 bases of the junction left unmatched. Germline V CDR1 and CDR2: MDHEN, SYDVKM.

This rearrangement joins TRBV5-1 to TRBJ2-3; TRBD2 aligns across 8 bases. Trimming cost V 4 bases and J 0 bases; bases outside gene matches: 7. The CDR3 has 16 residues. Germline V gene data show CDR1 as SGHRS and CDR2 as YFSETQ. The CDR3 nucleotides read TGCGCCAGCAGCCTTAGCGGGGACCCTAGCACAGATACGCAGTATTTT. It specifies CASSLSGDPSTDTQYF.

The chain links TRBV20-1 to TRBJ2-1; 10 positions agree with TRBD2. CDR3 length: 16 amino acids. The germline gives CDR1 DFQATT, CDR2 SNEGSKA (reference sequence). The trim removed 6 bases at V and 0 bases at J, leaving 8 bases unmatched. CDR3 bases: TGCAGTGCGGACCCAGGACTAGCGGCCTCCTACAATGAGCAGTTCTTC. Its protein product is CSADPGLAASYNEQFF.

This clonotype came up once. The rearrangement links TRBV3-1 to TRBJ1-2, with 7 bases lining up with TRBD1. The junction had 9 bases not matched to a gene; V was cut back by 1 base and J by 4 bases. This CDR3 contains 16 residues. CDR1 and CDR2 (germline): LGHDT, YNNKEL (reference sequence). CDR3 nucleotide sequence: TGTGCCAGCAGCCAAGGTTCGGTACAGGGGCTCTATGGCTACACCTTC. Residues: CASSQGSVQGLYGYTF.

This sequence joins TRBV10-3 and TRBJ2-1; D possibly corresponds to TRBD1 (6 bases). V shed 7 bases and J shed 0 bases, with 7 bases lying between them. Germline lookup yields CDR1 ENHRY and CDR2 SYGVKD. The CDR3 spans 13 residues. The CDR3 bases are TGTGCCATCATGGACAGCTCCTACAATGAGCAGTTCTTC. It encodes CAIMDSSYNEQFF.

The rearrangement uses TRBV7-3 and TRBJ2-1, with 8 bases identical to TRBD1. With V trimmed by 1 base and J by 7 bases, 6 bases remained unmatched. CDR1 and CDR2 from the germline V gene are SGHTA and FQGTGA. The length of the CDR3 is 15 residues. For the CDR3, the DNA is TGTGCCAGCAGCTTAAGGACAGGGCCCCTGAATGAGCAGTTCTTC. Translated: CASSLRTGPLNEQFF.

The rearrangement links TRBV7-9 to TRBJ1-2; D is unclear. Trimming removed 1 base from V and 4 bases from J, with 10 bases in between. CDR3 length equals 14 residues. The germline gives CDR1 SEHNR, CDR2 FQNEAQ (reference sequence). As DNA, the CDR3 is TGTGCCAGCAGCTTAGAGCCATCCTCCTATGGCTACACCTTC. Protein sequence: CASSLEPSSYGYTF.

V gene TRBV3-1 combines with J gene TRBJ2-3; 8 nucleotides align to TRBD2. The germline CDR1 and CDR2 sequences are LGHDT and YNNKEL (reference sequence). The CDR3 consists of 19 residues. After removal of 1 base from V and 0 bases from J, the junction contained 12 bases not matched to a gene. The CDR3 loop reads CASSQGVTYGGVSTDTQYF. Written as DNA, the CDR3 is TGTGCCAGCAGCCAAGGGGTGACGTACGGGGGGGTTAGCACAGATACGCAGTATTTT.

The V and J genes are TRBV29-1 and TRBJ2-1, with 8 bases fitting TRBD2. The germline gives CDR1 SQVTM, CDR2 ANQGSEA. The CDR3 consists of 13 residues. V was pared by 6 bases and J by 3 bases, with 4 bases of the junction left unmatched. CDR3 in amino acids: CSVATSDYNEQFF. As DNA, the CDR3 is TGCAGCGTGGCGACTAGCGACTACAATGAGCAGTTCTTC.

This chain connects TRBV30 to TRBJ1-2; D gene ambiguous. This CDR3 is built from 13 residues. Germline loops: CDR1 GTSNPN, CDR2 SVGIG (reference sequence). The ends were cut back, 1 base at V and 5 bases at J, with 11 bases in the middle. CDR3 sequence: CAWSGVVFYGYTF. The CDR3 coding sequence is TGTGCCTGGAGTGGTGTTGTTTTTTATGGCTACACCTTC.

The sample holds one count of this clonotype. This chain links TRBV5-4 with TRBJ1-1; D remains unclear. The CDR3 has 14 amino acids. Deletions cut 0 bases from V and 4 bases from J, with 10 bases between. Germline loops: CDR1 SGHNT, CDR2 YYREEE (reference sequence). As DNA, the CDR3 is TGTGCCAGCAGCTTGGGACTTTTAACCACTGAAGCTTTCTTT. Protein product: CASSLGLLTTEAFF.

This chain connects TRBV3-1 to TRBJ1-2; D may be TRBD1 (6 bases). CDR3 length: 13 amino acids. Germline V gives CDR1 LGHDT, CDR2 YNNKEL (reference sequence). V was clipped by 3 bases and J by 4 bases, with 9 bases between them. In nucleotides, the CDR3 is TGTGCCAGCAGCCAGGAGGGGGGCTATGGCTACACCTTC. Its translation is CASSQEGGYGYTF.

This chain connects TRBV20-1 to TRBJ2-1; 10 nucleotides agree with TRBD2. The CDR3 consists of 14 residues. Germline trimming cut 2 bases from V and 3 bases from J; bases unmatched to any gene: 1. The germline V gene has CDR1 DFQATT and CDR2 SNEGSKA (reference sequence). CDR3 in amino acids: CSARTSGDYNEQFF. CDR3 DNA: TGCAGTGCTAGAACTAGCGGGGACTACAATGAGCAGTTCTTC.

V and J are TRBV4-3 and TRBJ2-7; either TRBD1 or TRBD2 may fit D (6 bases each). CDR1 is LGHNA, CDR2 YSLEER, per germline. Trimming stripped 0 bases from V and 3 bases from J, with 12 bases between. The CDR3 is 15 residues long. CDR3 bases: TGCGCCAGCAGCCAAGACCGGGGGCGCTTCTACGAGCAGTACTTC. Amino acids: CASSQDRGRFYEQYF.

The rearrangement joins TRBV29-1 to TRBJ2-7, with D maybe TRBD2 (6 bases). The CDR3 has 14 residues. CDR1 and CDR2 (germline): SQVTM, ANQGSEA. V dropped 6 bases and J dropped 5 bases, with 20 bases sitting between them. The CDR3 protein is CSVVGLLARDEQYF. The CDR3 DNA is TGCAGCGTGGTGGGACTTCTGGCGAGGGACGAGCAGTACTTC.

V gene TRBV7-6 combines with J gene TRBJ2-7, with 7 bases fitting TRBD2. CDR3 length: 15 amino acids. The germline V gene encodes CDR1 SGHVS and CDR2 FNYEAQ. Trimming removed 5 bases from V and 2 bases from J; junction bases left unmatched: 9. The CDR3 here is CASSPGSGRTYEQYF. As DNA, the CDR3 is TGTGCCAGCAGCCCGGGTAGCGGGCGGACCTACGAGCAGTACTTC.

This rearrangement joins TRBV3-1 to TRBJ2-7, with D perhaps matching TRBD2 (5 bases). Germline V gene data show CDR1 as LGHDT and CDR2 as YNNKEL (reference sequence). The V gene lost 1 base and the J gene lost 6 bases, with 13 bases spanning the gap. This CDR3 is built from 14 residues. The CDR3 loop reads CASSQVSGTSEQYF. CDR3 DNA sequence: TGTGCCAGCAGCCAAGTCAGCGGAACAAGCGAGCAGTACTTC.